A single sample gave rise to the 25 T cell receptor beta chains below, sequenced in a study of tumor and adjacent non-tumor tissue in lung cancer. Three rounds of nested PCR, following a modified ARM-PCR protocol, produced the TCRbeta library. TCRdb re-called the multiplex PCR reads through MiXCR, storing one row per CDR3 protein. This table has around 60,000 distinct CDR3 sequences, roughly two thirds appearing once. No cell sorting was done before RNA was extracted from the tissue. Distant lung tissue was collected more than 3 cm away from the tumor edge. The sample consisted of distant non-tumor lung tissue. The source of these receptors is an older man with non-small cell lung cancer.

This clonotype has just a few counts. A much larger clone differs by one base, so this may be a read error. The genes are TRBV6-5 and TRBJ2-3; 12 bases are shared with TRBD1. CDR1 and CDR2 (germline): MNHEY, SVGAGI. This CDR3 has 17 residues. The CDR3 spells CASSYEPGQGASDTHYF. The CDR3 nucleotides are TGTGCCAGCAGTTACGAACCGGGACAGGGGGCATCAGATACGCACTATTTT.

V usage is TRBV20-1 and J usage is TRBJ2-7; no clear D gene. This CDR3 is 14 amino acids long. Trimming cost V 3 bases and J 5 bases, with 17 bases left between them. Germline V gene data show CDR1 as DFQATT and CDR2 as SNEGSKA (reference sequence). The CDR3 region has the DNA TGCAGTGCTAGTGACCTAAGCCTAACGGACGAGCAGTACTTC. This sequence encodes CSASDLSLTDEQYF.

The V gene is TRBV6-1, the J gene TRBJ2-2, with D perhaps matching TRBD1 (6 bases). This CDR3 has 16 residues. Germline CDR1 MNHNS, CDR2 SASEGT. V was clipped by 3 bases and J by 17 bases, with 28 bases between them. This chain's CDR3 is CASSDPQGSDTGNCFF. For the CDR3, the DNA is TGTGCCAGCAGTGATCCACAGGGTTCGGACACCGGGAACTGTTTTTTT.

This clonotype was detected once. An end of the junction does not agree with germline; a read error may underlie this. The rearrangement links TRBV6-5 to TRBJ2-2, with 9 bases identical to TRBD1. The CDR3 extends over 16 amino acids. The germline gives CDR1 MNHEY, CDR2 SVGAGI. CDR3 sequence reads: CASSRETGGNIGELFF. The CDR3 DNA is TGTGCCAGCAGTCGTGAGACAGGGGGGAACATCGGGGAGCTGTTTTTT.

This clonotype ranks as medium-sized. This CDR3 is CASSLEGQGAYEQYF. Here the CDR3 DNA reads TGTGCCAGCAGCTTAGAGGGACAGGGGGCCTACGAGCAGTACTTC. The chain is built from TRBV11-2 and TRBJ2-7, with 11 bases that match TRBD1. The germline V gene encodes CDR1 SGHAT and CDR2 FQNNGV. The CDR3 extends over 15 amino acids. Losses at the gene ends were 0 bases for V and 2 bases for J; bases not matched to a gene: 0.

About this clonotype itself: This could be a read error, since a much larger clone is one nucleotide away. This sequence joins TRBV6-5 and TRBJ1-6, with D perhaps matching TRBD1 (6 bases). The CDR3 is 16 amino acids. Trimming cost V 6 bases and J 10 bases, with 22 bases left between them. From germline, CDR1 is MNHEY and CDR2 SVGAGI. The CDR3 sequence is CASRPGQPALRSPLHF. The CDR3 bases are TGTGCCAGCAGACCCGGACAGCCCGCCCTTAGGTCACCCCTCCACTTT.

This clonotype was seen repeatedly, ten times or more. The chain links TRBV10-2 to TRBJ2-2; no definite D call. CDR3 size: 11 residues. CDR1 WSHSY and CDR2 SAAADI come from the germline V gene. Trimming cost V 8 bases and J 1 base, with 2 bases left between them. The CDR3 sequence: CASVNTGELFF. The CDR3 region has the DNA TGCGCCAGCGTGAACACCGGGGAGCTGTTTTTT.

In regard to this clonotype: At one boundary the junction diverges from the germline segment, which might be a read error. The chain joins TRBV11-2 to TRBJ1-1; unclear D gene. The CDR3 is made up of 14 amino acids. Germline V lookup: CDR1 SGHAT, CDR2 FQNNGV. CDR3 in DNA: TGTGCCGGCAGCCTATCACTAGTGAAGACTGAAGCTTTCTTT. Translated: CAGSLSLVKTEAFF.

The chain has TRBV5-6 and TRBJ2-7, with D possibly matching TRBD1 (5 bases). The CDR3 spans 14 residues. Trimming removed 0 bases at V and 8 bases at J, with 15 bases between. Per the germline V gene, CDR1 is SGHDT and CDR2 is YYEEEE. The CDR3 DNA sequence: TGTGCCAGCAGCTTGGACAGGTACTCCAACAAGCAGTACTTC. It encodes CASSLDRYSNKQYF.

Note on this clonotype: This could be a read error, since a much larger clone is one nucleotide away. The chain combines TRBV6-1 with TRBJ2-5; D may correspond to TRBD1 or TRBD2 (5 bases each). Germline loops: CDR1 MNHNS, CDR2 SASEGT. There are 21 residues in the CDR3. The CDR3 is CVSSVPMTSRDLAQARETQYF. The CDR3 nucleotides read TGTGTCAGCAGTGTCCCGATGACGAGCAGGGACCTAGCCCAGGCGCGAGAGACCCAGTACTTC.

With respect to this clonotype: A much larger clone lies one base from this, so it may be a read error. This chain joins TRBV6-2 or TRBV6-3 and TRBJ1-5; 7 nucleotides agree with TRBD1. This CDR3 has 15 amino acids. J gave up 1 base and V 6 bases, and 6 bases lay outside the gene matches. Germline V gene sequence: CDR1 MNHEY, CDR2 SVGEGT. This CDR3 reads CASRRQGGSNQPQHF. CDR3 coding DNA: TGTGCCAGCAGGCGGCAGGGGGGAAGCAATCAGCCCCAGCATTTT.

Comment on this clonotype: This CDR3 fails to terminate in the conserved phenylalanine or tryptophan, so it likely reflects a read error. V and J are TRBV11-2 and TRBJ2-7; D gene unclear. The germline gives CDR1 SGHAT, CDR2 FQNNGV. The CDR3 covers 14 residues. V lost 4 bases, J lost 5 bases, and 15 bases lay in between. The CDR3 region is CASSSEVRSHEQYL. The CDR3 nucleotides are TGTGCCAGCAGCTCAGAGGTTCGAAGCCACGAGCAGTACCTC.

The rearrangement joins TRBV11-2 to TRBJ1-1; possibly TRBD1 for D (5 bases). V lost 5 bases and J lost 9, with 19 bases in between. The CDR3 totals 14 residues. Germline CDR1 SGHAT, CDR2 FQNNGV. The CDR3 nucleotides are TGTGCCAGCAGCAAGACCCAAGAGGGGATTAAAGCTTTCTTT. It specifies CASSKTQEGIKAFF. Looking up the rest from reference TRBV11-2 and TRBJ1-1 gives the full variable domain: EAGVAQSPRYKIIEKRQSVAFWCNPISGHATLYWYQQILGQGPKLLIQFQNNGVVDDSQLPKDRFSAERLKGVDSTLKIQPAKLEDSAVYLCASSKTQEGIKAFFGQGTRLTVV.

On this clonotype itself: Mismatch with germline at one junction end may stem from a read error. The chain couples TRBV10-3 to TRBJ2-1; maybe TRBD1 (5 bases). CDR1 and CDR2 (germline): ENHRY, SYGVKD. The CDR3 contains 16 residues. The CDR3 spells CAISESGAQGYNEHFF. The CDR3 bases are TGTGCCATCAGCGAGTCGGGTGCCCAGGGCTACAATGAGCACTTCTTC.

Concerning this clonotype: It may be a read error: a sequence one base away is much more abundant. The genes are TRBV6-6 and TRBJ2-3; D gene unclear. CDR1 is MNHNY, CDR2 SVGAGI, per germline (reference sequence). The CDR3 length is 13 residues. The CDR3 DNA follows: TGTGCCAGCAGTTCCCCGACCGGAGATACGAAGTATTTT. It is translated as CASSSPTGDTKYF.

A note on this clonotype: A read error may produce the germline difference seen at one junction end. The rearrangement links TRBV4-1 to TRBJ1-6, with D possibly TRBD1 on 6 matching bases. The CDR3 loop spans 17 amino acids. From germline, CDR1 is MGHRA and CDR2 YSYEKL. CDR3 DNA: TGCGCTAGCAGCCACGGCTTGACAGGAACAGGCGATTCACCCCTCCACTTT. As protein: CASSHGLTGTGDSPLHF.

The V and J genes are TRBV28 and TRBJ1-5; D ambiguous. From germline, CDR1 is MDHEN and CDR2 SYDVKM. The CDR3 has 15 amino acids. V gave up 2 bases and J gave up 3 bases, with 11 bases separating them. CDR3 loop: CASSLRAAYNQPQHF. CDR3 coding DNA: TGTGCCAGCAGTTTAAGGGCGGCGTACAATCAGCCCCAGCATTTT.

Concerning this clonotype itself: The germline gene is not matched at one end of the junction; a read error may be the cause. The chain carries TRBV4-1 and TRBJ2-2; 12 bases are a match to TRBD2. The CDR3 totals 17 residues. Germline V lookup: CDR1 MGHRA, CDR2 YSYEKL. In DNA, the CDR3 is TGCGCCAACAGCCTTAGGACTAGCGGGGAGGATACCGGGGAGCTGTTTTTT. It yields the protein CANSLRTSGEDTGELFF.

This clonotype came up many times. The chain uses TRBV10-3 and TRBJ2-1; D tentatively reads TRBD1 or TRBD2 (6 bases each). The CDR3 is made up of 18 amino acids. Trimming took off 3 bases at V and 0 bases at J, with 18 bases between the two ends. The germline V gene encodes CDR1 ENHRY and CDR2 SYGVKD. This chain's CDR3 is CAISEDHQGTYSYNEQFF. The CDR3 nucleotides are TGTGCCATCAGTGAAGACCACCAGGGGACTTACTCCTACAATGAGCAGTTCTTC.

This clonotype occurred many times. This chain's CDR3 is CASSLEVAGIYNEQFF. The CDR3 region has the DNA TGCGCCAGCAGCTTGGAGGTAGCGGGAATATACAATGAGCAGTTCTTC. V and J are TRBV5-1 and TRBJ2-1, with TRBD2 matching over 8 bases. The J segment lost 4 bases and the V segment lost 0 bases, leaving 6 bases of the junction unmatched. The CDR3 length is 16 residues. Germline values: CDR1 SGHRS, CDR2 YFSETQ.

The chain uses TRBV11-2 and TRBJ2-5; 7 positions match TRBD2. J was trimmed by 13 bases and V by 4 bases; bases with no gene match: 15. The V gene's germline CDR1 is SGHAT and CDR2 FQNNGV. This CDR3 has 14 amino acids. CDR3 in amino acids: CASSSWEGQEIRYF. The DNA for the CDR3 is TGTGCCAGCAGCTCATGGGAGGGCCAAGAGATCCGGTACTTC.

This clonotype was counted between two and nine times. This chain connects TRBV24-1 to TRBJ2-7; D uncertain. CDR1 is KGHDR, CDR2 SFDVKD, per germline. The length of the CDR3 is 13 residues. V was shortened by 9 bases and J by 0 bases, with 11 bases between the two germline ends. CDR3 nucleotides: TGTGCCACCTCCTCCGCGGACTCCTACGAGCAGTACTTC. Translated, it gives CATSSADSYEQYF.

In the case of this clonotype: At one end, the junction sequence differs from germline, possibly due to a read error. The CDR3 spells CASSPQGTGEPFF. The CDR3 DNA reads TGTGCTAGCAGTCCACAGGGGACGGGGGAGCCGTTTTTT. This chain connects TRBV11-2 to TRBJ2-2; possibly TRBD1 for D (7 bases). CDR3 size: 13 residues. Germline V gives CDR1 SGHAT, CDR2 FQNNGV.

This clonotype showed up many times. The rearrangement links TRBV6-1 to TRBJ2-1, with D perhaps TRBD1 or TRBD2 (5 bases each). The CDR3 extends over 16 amino acids. The ends were cut back, 3 bases at V and 0 bases at J, with 12 bases in the middle. Germline V lookup: CDR1 MNHNS, CDR2 SASEGT. The CDR3 DNA follows: TGTGCCAGCAGTGATAATGAGGGGAGCTCCTACAATGAGCAGTTCTTC. This gives the protein CASSDNEGSSYNEQFF.

This sequence joins TRBV7-9 and TRBJ2-2; D is possibly TRBD1 (6 bases). There are 16 residues in the CDR3. CDR1 and CDR2 from the germline V gene are SEHNR and FQNEAQ (reference sequence). V was trimmed by 11 bases and J by 0 bases, leaving 19 bases between them. The CDR3: CASPPGTWTNTGELFF. In DNA form, the CDR3 reads TGTGCCTCCCCCCCCGGGACATGGACGAACACCGGGGAGCTGTTTTTT.